This T cell receptor (beta chain) was captured in a study of cytomegalovirus exposure and HLA in healthy donors. Study findings and constraints: Relative to the approximately 700-donor mean, N-insertions were reportedly fewer in an Asian-associated ancestry cluster in a later analysis. In a later analysis, TCR beta V- and J-gene trimming showed a link to a missense DCLRE1C variant. Per a later analysis, 15,000 to 20,000 TCR beta sequences showed association with HLA alleles at 0.05 false discovery rate.

Primers included in the PCR were 60 Vbeta and 13 Jbeta primers. The method was immunoSEQ multiplex PCR; TCRdb's version includes in-frame clones alone and lacks a portion of them. The table shows roughly 140,000 clones, with around 66% occurring only once. Germline CDR1 is LNHDA and CDR2 is SQIVND (reference sequence). V shed 9 bases and J shed 0 bases, with 18 bases lying between them. The CDR3 runs to 15 residues. On this clone itself: The target antigen is unknown.

The receptor was derived from a woman in her thirties in good health and CMV-seropositive. Sequencing used PBMCs. V is TRBV19 and J is TRBJ2-7; no clear D. CDR3 sequence reads: CASQTAASSSYEQYF. DNA for the CDR3: TGTGCCAGCCAAACAGCTGCCAGCAGCTCCTACGAGCAGTACTTC.